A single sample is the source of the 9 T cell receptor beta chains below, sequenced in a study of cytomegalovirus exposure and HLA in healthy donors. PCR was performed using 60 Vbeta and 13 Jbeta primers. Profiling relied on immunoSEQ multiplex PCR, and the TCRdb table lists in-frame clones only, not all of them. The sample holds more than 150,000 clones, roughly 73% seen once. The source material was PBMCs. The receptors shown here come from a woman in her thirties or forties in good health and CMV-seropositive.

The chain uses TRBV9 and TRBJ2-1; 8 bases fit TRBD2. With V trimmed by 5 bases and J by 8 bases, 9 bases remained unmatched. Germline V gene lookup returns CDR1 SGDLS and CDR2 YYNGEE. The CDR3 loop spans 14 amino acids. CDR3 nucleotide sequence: TGTGCCAGCAGTGATGACCTAGCGGGCGATGAGCAGTTCTTC. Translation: CASSDDLAGDEQFF.

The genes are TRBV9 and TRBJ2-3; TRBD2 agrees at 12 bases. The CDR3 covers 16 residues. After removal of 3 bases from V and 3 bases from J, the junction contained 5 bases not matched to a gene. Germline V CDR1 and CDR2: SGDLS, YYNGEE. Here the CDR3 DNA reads TGTGCCAGCAGCGAGGGACTAGCGGGTGAGACAGATACGCAGTATTTT. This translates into CASSEGLAGETDTQYF.

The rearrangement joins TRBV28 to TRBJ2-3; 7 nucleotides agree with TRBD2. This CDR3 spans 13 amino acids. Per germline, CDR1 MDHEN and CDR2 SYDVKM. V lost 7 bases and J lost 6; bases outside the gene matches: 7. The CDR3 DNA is TGTGCCAGCACCCTAGCGGCTGTGGATACGCAGTATTTT. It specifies CASTLAAVDTQYF. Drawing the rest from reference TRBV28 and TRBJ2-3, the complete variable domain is DVKVTQSSRYLVKRTGEKVFLECVQDMDHENMFWYRQDPGLGLRLIYFSYDVKMKEKGDIPEGYSVSREKKERFSLILESASTNQTSMYLCASTLAAVDTQYFGPGTRLTVL.

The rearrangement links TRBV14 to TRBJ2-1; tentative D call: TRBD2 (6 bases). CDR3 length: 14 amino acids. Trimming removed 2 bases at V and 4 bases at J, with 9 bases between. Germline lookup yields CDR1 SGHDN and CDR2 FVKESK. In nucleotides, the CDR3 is TGTGCCAGCAGCCAATCCGGGACTTACAATGAGCAGTTCTTC. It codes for CASSQSGTYNEQFF. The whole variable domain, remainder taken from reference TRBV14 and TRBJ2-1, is EAGVTQFPSHSVIEKGQTVTLRCDPISGHDNLYWYRRVMGKEIKFLLHFVKESKQDESGMPNNRFLAERTGGTYSTLKVQPAELEDSGVYFCASSQSGTYNEQFFGPGTRLTVL.

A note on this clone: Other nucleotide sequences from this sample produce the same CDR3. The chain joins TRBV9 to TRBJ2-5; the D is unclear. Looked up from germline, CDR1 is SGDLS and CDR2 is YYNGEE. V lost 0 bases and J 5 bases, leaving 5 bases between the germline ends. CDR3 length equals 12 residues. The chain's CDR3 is CASSVAEETQYF. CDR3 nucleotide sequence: TGTGCCAGCAGCGTAGCGGAGGAGACCCAGTACTTC.

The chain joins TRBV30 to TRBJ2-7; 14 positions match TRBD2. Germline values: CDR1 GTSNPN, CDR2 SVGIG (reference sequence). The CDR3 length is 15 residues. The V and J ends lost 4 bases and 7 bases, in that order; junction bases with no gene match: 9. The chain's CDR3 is CAWTPGLAGANEQYF. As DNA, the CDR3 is TGTGCCTGGACCCCGGGACTAGCGGGAGCTAATGAGCAGTACTTC.

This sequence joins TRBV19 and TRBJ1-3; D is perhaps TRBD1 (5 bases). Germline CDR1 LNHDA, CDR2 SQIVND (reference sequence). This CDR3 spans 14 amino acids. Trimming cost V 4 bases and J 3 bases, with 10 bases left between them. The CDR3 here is CASSSGGIGNTIYF. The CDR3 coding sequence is TGTGCCAGTAGTAGCGGGGGAATTGGAAACACCATATATTTT.

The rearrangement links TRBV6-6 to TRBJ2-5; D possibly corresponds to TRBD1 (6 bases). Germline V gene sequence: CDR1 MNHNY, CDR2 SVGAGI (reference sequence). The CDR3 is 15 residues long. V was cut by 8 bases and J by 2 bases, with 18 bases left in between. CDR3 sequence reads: CASARAPGQQETQYF. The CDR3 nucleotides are TGTGCCAGCGCTCGAGCCCCCGGACAGCAAGAGACCCAGTACTTC.

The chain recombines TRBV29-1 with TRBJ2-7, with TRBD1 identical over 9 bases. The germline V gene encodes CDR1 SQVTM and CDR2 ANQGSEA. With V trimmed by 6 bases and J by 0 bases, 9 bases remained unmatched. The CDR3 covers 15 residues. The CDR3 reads CSVGKGQGFSYEQYF. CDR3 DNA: TGCAGCGTGGGGAAGGGACAGGGATTCTCCTACGAGCAGTACTTC.